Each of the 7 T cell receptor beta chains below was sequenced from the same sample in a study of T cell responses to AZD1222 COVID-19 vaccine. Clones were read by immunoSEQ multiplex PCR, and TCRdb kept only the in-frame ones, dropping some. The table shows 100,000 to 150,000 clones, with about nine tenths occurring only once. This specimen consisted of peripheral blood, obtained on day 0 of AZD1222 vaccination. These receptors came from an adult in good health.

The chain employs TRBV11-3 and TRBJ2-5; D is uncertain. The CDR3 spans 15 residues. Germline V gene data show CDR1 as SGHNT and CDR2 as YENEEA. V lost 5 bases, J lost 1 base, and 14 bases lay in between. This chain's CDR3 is CASSPSGLSQETQYF. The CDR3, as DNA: TGTGCCAGCAGCCCCTCGGGCTTGTCCCAAGAGACCCAGTACTTC.

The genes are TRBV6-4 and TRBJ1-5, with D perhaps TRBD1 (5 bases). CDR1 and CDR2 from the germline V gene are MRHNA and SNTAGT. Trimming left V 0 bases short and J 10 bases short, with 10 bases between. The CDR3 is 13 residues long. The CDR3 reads CASSDSWGDPQHF. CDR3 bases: TGTGCCAGCAGTGACTCCTGGGGCGATCCCCAGCATTTT.

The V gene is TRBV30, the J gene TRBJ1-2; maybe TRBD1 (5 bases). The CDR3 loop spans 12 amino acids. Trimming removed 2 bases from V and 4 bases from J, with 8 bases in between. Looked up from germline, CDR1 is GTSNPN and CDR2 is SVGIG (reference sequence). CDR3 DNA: TGTGCCTGGAGTCCGGGGGTCTATGGCTACACCTTC. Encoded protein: CAWSPGVYGYTF. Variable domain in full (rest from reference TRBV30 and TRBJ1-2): SQTIHQWPATLVQPVGSPLSLECTVEGTSNPNLYWYRQAAGRGLQLLFYSVGIGQISSEVPQNLSASRPQDRQFILSSKKLLLSDSGFYLCAWSPGVYGYTFGSGTRLTVV.

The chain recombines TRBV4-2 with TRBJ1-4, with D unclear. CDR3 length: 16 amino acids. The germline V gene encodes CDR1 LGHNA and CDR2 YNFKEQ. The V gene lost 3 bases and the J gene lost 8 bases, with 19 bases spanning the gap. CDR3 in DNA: TGTGCCAGCAGCCACCCCCCGGAGCAGCGAGGCGAAAAACTGTTTTTT. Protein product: CASSHPPEQRGEKLFF.

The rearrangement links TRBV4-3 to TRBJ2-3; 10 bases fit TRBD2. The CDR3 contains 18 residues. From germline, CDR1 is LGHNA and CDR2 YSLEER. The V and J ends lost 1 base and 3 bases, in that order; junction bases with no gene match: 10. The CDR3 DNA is TGCGCCAGCAGCCAAGGGGCTAGCGGGGGTCGCTTTACAGATACGCAGTATTTT. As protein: CASSQGASGGRFTDTQYF.

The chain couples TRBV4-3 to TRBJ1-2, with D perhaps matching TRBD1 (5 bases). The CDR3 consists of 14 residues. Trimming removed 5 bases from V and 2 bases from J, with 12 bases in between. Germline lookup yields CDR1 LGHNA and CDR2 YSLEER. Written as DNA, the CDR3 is TGCGCCAGCAGCGAAGGGACGGGGAACTATGGCTACACCTTC. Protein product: CASSEGTGNYGYTF.

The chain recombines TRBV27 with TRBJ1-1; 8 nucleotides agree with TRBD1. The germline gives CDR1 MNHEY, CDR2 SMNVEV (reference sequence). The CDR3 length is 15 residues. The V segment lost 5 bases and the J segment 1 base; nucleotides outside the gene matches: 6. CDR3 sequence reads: CASSTTQGGNTEAFF. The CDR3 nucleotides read TGTGCCAGCAGTACTACACAGGGGGGGAACACTGAAGCTTTCTTT.